This T cell receptor beta chain appears in the sequencing data of a study of radiation and T cells in renal cell carcinoma. Study-wide background: Nephrectomy followed 15 Gy stereotactic body radiation by 4 weeks. General observations from the study: Without pretreatment biopsies, baseline tumor clonotype presence was undetermined. In blood, top tumor clones expanded by 2 weeks, shrinking by 4.

The CDR3 length is 14 residues. Germline CDR1 SGHTA, CDR2 FQGNSA. V was cut by 5 bases and J by 0 bases, with 10 bases left in between. Profiled with immunoSEQ multiplex PCR; TCRdb holds only in-frame clones, not every one. This table holds roughly 28,000 clones, 65% to 85% found once. A remark on this clone: Antigen unknown.

As to time point: blood 2 weeks post-SBRT. Treatment given: 15 Gy SBRT to primary tumor, nephrectomy 4 weeks later. After SBRT, blood was collected at 2 and 4 weeks, plus baseline. The receptor's source is a man between 60 and 75 years old with renal cell carcinoma. This sample comprised blood, obtained from a patient whose treatment included radiotherapy and nephrectomy. This rearrangement joins TRBV7-2 to TRBJ1-1, with D unresolved. The CDR3 bases are TGTGCCAGCAGCCGTCAAACAGTGAACACTGAAGCTTTCTTT. Translated: CASSRQTVNTEAFF.